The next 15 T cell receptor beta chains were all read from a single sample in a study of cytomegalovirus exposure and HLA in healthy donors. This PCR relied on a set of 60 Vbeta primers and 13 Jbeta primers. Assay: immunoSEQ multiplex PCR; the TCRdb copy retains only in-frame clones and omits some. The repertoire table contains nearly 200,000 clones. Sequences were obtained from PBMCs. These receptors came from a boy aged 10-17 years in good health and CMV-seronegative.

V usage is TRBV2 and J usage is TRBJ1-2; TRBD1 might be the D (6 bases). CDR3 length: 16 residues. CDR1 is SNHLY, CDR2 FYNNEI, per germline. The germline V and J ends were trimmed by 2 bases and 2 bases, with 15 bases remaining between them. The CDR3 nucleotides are TGTGCCAGCAGTGAATTATGGGGGCGCGAGAACTATGGCTACACCTTC. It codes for CASSELWGRENYGYTF.

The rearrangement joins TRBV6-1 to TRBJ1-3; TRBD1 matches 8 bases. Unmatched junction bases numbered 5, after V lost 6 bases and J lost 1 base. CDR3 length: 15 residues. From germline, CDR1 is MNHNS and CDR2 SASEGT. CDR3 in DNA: TGTGCCAGCAGGATGCGGACAGGGTCTGGAAACACCATATATTTT. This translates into CASRMRTGSGNTIYF.

CDR3 loop: CASSQAGNINGNSPLHF. The CDR3 DNA is TGCGCCAGCAGCCAAGCCGGGAATATTAACGGGAATTCACCCCTCCACTTT. The chain joins TRBV4-1 to TRBJ1-6; D is ambiguous. V was pared by 1 base and J by 7 bases, with 17 bases between. This CDR3 is 17 amino acids long. Germline V lookup: CDR1 MGHRA, CDR2 YSYEKL.

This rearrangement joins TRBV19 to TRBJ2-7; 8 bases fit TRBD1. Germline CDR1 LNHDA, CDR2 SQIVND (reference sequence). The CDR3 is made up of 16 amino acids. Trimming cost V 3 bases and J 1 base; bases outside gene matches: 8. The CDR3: CASSIGGQGLSYEQYF. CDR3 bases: TGTGCCAGTAGTATCGGCGGACAGGGCCTTTCCTACGAGCAGTACTTC.

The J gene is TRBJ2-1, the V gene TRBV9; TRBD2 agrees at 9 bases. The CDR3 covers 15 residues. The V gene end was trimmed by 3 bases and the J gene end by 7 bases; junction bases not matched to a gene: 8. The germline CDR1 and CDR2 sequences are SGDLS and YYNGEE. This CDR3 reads CASSESGGPGNEQFF. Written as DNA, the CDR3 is TGTGCCAGCAGCGAGAGCGGGGGGCCAGGAAATGAGCAGTTCTTC. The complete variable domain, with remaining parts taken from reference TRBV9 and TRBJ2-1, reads DSGVTQTPKHLITATGQRVTLRCSPRSGDLSVYWYQQSLDQGLQFLIQYYNGEERAKGNILERFSAQQFPDLHSELNLSSLELGDSALYFCASSESGGPGNEQFFGPGTRLTVL.

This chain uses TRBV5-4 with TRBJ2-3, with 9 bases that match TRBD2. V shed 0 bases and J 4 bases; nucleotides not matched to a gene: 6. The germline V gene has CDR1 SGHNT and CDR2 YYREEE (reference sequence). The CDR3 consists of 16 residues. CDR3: CASSLAAGGSADTQYF. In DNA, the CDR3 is TGTGCCAGCAGCTTGGCCGCGGGGGGGTCCGCAGATACGCAGTATTTT.

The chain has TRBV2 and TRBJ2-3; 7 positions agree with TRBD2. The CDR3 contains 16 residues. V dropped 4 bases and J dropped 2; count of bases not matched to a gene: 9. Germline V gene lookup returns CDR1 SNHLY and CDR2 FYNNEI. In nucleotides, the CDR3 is TGTGCCAGCAGTGTACGAGCGGGGAGAAACACAGATACGCAGTATTTT. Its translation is CASSVRAGRNTDTQYF.

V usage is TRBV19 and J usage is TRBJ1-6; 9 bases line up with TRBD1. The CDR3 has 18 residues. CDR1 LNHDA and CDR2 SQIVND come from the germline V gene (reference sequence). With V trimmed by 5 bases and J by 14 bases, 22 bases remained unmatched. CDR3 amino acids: CASSDTPTRGQGHKALHF. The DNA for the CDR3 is TGTGCCAGTAGTGACACCCCCACTAGGGGACAGGGACACAAGGCCCTCCACTTT.

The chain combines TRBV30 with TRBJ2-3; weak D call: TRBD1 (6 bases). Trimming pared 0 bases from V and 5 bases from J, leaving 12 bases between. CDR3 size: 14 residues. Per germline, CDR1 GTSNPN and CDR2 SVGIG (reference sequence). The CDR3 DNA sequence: TGTGCCTGGAGTGTTGGGGGCCCCGGAGATACGCAGTATTTT. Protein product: CAWSVGGPGDTQYF.

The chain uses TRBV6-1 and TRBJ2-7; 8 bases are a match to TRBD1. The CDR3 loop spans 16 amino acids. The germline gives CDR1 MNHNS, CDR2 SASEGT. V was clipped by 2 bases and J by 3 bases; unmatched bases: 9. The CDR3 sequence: CASSENRGESLYEQYF. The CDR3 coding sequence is TGTGCCAGCAGTGAAAACAGGGGGGAATCTCTCTACGAGCAGTACTTC.

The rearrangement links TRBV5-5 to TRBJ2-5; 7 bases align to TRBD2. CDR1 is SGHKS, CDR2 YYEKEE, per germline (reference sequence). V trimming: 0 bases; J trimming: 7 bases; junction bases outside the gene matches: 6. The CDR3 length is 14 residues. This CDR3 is CASSLESTGGTQYF. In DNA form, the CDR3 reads TGTGCCAGCAGCTTGGAGAGCACGGGAGGGACCCAGTACTTC.

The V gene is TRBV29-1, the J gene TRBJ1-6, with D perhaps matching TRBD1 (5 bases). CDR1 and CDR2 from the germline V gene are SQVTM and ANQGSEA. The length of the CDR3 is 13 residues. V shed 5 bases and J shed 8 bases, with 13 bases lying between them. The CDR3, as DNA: TGCAGCGTTAAATCAGGGATAGATTCACCCCTCCACTTT. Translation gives CSVKSGIDSPLHF. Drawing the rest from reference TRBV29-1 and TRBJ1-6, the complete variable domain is SAVISQKPSRDICQRGTSLTIQCQVDSQVTMMFWYRQQPGQSLTLIATANQGSEATYESGFVIDKFPISRPNLTFSTLTVSNMSPEDSSIYLCSVKSGIDSPLHFGNGTRLTVT.

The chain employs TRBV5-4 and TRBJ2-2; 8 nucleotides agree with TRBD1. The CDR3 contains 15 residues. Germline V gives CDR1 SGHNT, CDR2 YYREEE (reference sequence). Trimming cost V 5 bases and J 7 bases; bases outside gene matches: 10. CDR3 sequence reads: CASRDPTGADGELFF. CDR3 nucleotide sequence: TGTGCCAGCAGGGACCCGACAGGGGCGGACGGGGAGCTGTTTTTT. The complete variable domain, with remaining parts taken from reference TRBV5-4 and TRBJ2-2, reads ETGVTQSPTHLIKTRGQQVTLRCSSQSGHNTVSWYQQALGQGPQFIFQYYREEENGRGNFPPRFSGLQFPNYSSELNVNALELDDSALYLCASRDPTGADGELFFGEGSRLTVL.

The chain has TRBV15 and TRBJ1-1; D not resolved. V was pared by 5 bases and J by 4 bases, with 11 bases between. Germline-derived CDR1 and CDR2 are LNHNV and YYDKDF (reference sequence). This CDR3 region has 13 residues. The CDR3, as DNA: TGTGCCACCAGCTCGAGAAGAGGCACTGAAGCTTTCTTT. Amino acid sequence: CATSSRRGTEAFF.

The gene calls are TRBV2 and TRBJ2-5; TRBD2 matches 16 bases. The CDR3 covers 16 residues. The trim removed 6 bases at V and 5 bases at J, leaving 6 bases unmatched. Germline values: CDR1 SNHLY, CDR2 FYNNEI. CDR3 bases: TGTGCCAGCAGACCGGGACTAGCGGGGGGGCGGGAGACCCAGTACTTC. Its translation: CASRPGLAGGRETQYF.